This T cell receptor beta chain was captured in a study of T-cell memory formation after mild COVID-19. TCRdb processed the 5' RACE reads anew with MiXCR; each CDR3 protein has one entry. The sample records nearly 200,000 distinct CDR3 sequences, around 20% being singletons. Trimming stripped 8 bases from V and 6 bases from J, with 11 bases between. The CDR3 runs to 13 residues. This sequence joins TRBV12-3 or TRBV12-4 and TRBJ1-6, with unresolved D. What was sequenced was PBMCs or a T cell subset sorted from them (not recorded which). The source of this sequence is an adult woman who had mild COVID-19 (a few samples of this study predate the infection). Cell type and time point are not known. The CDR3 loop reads CASGYGSNSPLHF. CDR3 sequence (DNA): TGTGCCAGCGGATACGGGTCTAATTCACCCCTCCACTTT.